The text below deals with one TCR beta chain. V was trimmed by 3 bases and J by 2 bases, leaving 14 bases between them. Per germline, CDR1 SGHNT and CDR2 YYREEE (reference sequence). CDR3 length: 15 residues. The data originate from a study of T-cell memory formation after mild COVID-19. MiXCR was run by TCRdb on the 5' RACE reads, yielding one entry per CDR3 protein. Altogether roughly 500,000 distinct CDR3 sequences are present, about a fifth being singletons, with the ten largest covering about 12%. Sequencing was performed on PBMCs or a T cell subset sorted from them (not recorded which). This TCR derives from an adult woman who had mild COVID-19 (a few samples of this study predate the infection). Cell type and time point are not known. The V gene is TRBV5-4, the J gene TRBJ2-5; a weak D match, TRBD2 (6 bases). In nucleotides, the CDR3 is TGTGCCAGCAGCTCGGTTTTAGCGGTTCAAGAGACCCAGTACTTC. Translated, it gives CASSSVLAVQETQYF.